This is a list of T cell receptor beta chains from one sample in a study of OX40 agonist ivuxolimab in advanced cancers. Data came from immunoSEQ multiplex PCR; TCRdb stores just in-frame clones and leaves some out. The table includes roughly 56,000 clones, about 89% detected once. The sample in question was CD4+ or CD8+ T cells sorted from blood, obtained in a trial of the OX40 agonist ivuxolimab. The receptors were gathered from an adult with an advanced solid tumor such as melanoma, head and neck, liver or kidney cancer. CDR3s include the opening cysteine and the closing phenylalanine or tryptophan.

j_call v_call cdr3_aa
TRBJ2-1 TRBV27 CASSMGGPSYNEQFF
TRBJ2-7 TRBV11-2 CASSITGTGDYEQYF
TRBJ2-3 TRBV6-6 CASSMGLALNTDTQYF
TRBJ1-5 TRBV13 CASSTGNQPQHF
TRBJ2-4 TRBV6-5 CASPRKVCRNIQYF
TRBJ2-5 TRBV5-6 CASSYATGEETQYF
TRBJ2-1 TRBV4-3 CASSQQGLAGHNEQFF
TRBJ1-1 TRBV19 CASSIGQGYTEAFF
TRBJ2-1 TRBV2 CASKVLGLAVNNEQFF
TRBJ1-5 TRBV4-3 CASSQDRTNNQPQHF
TRBJ2-2 TRBV4-3 CASSRGQNTGELFF
TRBJ1-5 TRBV7-9 CASGRQGDQPQHF
TRBJ2-7 TRBV9 CASSVDGEPYEQYF
TRBJ2-5 TRBV4-3 CASSQALTQETQYF
TRBJ2-7 TRBV7-9 CASSFSGSSYEQYF
TRBJ1-4 TRBV29-1 CSVLTGVGNEKLFF
TRBJ1-2 TRBV4-1 CASSQDSGYGYTF
TRBJ1-2 TRBV18 CASSPPTGAYGYTF
TRBJ2-7 TRBV5-6 CASSPGQAPYEQYF
TRBJ2-5 TRBV13 CASSSKTGGGETQYF
TRBJ2-3 TRBV19 CASSQWGEVADTQYF
TRBJ2-1 TRBV19 CASSQLGNEQFF
TRBJ1-3 TRBV6-1 CASRQTTASGNTIYF
TRBJ2-7 TRBV15 CATSRVVQAPSYEQYF
TRBJ2-7 TRBV11-2 CASSTRRWGSGPIYEQYF
TRBJ2-1 TRBV7-2 CASSLTYNEQFF
TRBJ2-7 TRBV6-6 CASDPGTTSYEQYF
TRBJ2-5 TRBV19 CASSGSETQYF
TRBJ2-5 TRBV27 CASAFAGRETQYF
TRBJ1-1 TRBV5-6 CASSLRGAEAFF
TRBJ2-3 TRBV7-3 CASSLGTSANTDTQYF
TRBJ2-1 TRBV9 CASSPGQSYNEQFF
TRBJ1-2 TRBV28 CASSFMGTGENYGYTF
TRBJ1-3 TRBV7-8 CASSLRGAGNTIYF
TRBJ2-2 TRBV4-1 CASSPRSFTGELFF
TRBJ1-1 TRBV11-2 CASSFPSTGAEDTEAFF
TRBJ2-7 TRBV4-3 CASSQDRSNPYEQYF
TRBJ1-3 TRBV7-9 CASSLASNTGNTIYF